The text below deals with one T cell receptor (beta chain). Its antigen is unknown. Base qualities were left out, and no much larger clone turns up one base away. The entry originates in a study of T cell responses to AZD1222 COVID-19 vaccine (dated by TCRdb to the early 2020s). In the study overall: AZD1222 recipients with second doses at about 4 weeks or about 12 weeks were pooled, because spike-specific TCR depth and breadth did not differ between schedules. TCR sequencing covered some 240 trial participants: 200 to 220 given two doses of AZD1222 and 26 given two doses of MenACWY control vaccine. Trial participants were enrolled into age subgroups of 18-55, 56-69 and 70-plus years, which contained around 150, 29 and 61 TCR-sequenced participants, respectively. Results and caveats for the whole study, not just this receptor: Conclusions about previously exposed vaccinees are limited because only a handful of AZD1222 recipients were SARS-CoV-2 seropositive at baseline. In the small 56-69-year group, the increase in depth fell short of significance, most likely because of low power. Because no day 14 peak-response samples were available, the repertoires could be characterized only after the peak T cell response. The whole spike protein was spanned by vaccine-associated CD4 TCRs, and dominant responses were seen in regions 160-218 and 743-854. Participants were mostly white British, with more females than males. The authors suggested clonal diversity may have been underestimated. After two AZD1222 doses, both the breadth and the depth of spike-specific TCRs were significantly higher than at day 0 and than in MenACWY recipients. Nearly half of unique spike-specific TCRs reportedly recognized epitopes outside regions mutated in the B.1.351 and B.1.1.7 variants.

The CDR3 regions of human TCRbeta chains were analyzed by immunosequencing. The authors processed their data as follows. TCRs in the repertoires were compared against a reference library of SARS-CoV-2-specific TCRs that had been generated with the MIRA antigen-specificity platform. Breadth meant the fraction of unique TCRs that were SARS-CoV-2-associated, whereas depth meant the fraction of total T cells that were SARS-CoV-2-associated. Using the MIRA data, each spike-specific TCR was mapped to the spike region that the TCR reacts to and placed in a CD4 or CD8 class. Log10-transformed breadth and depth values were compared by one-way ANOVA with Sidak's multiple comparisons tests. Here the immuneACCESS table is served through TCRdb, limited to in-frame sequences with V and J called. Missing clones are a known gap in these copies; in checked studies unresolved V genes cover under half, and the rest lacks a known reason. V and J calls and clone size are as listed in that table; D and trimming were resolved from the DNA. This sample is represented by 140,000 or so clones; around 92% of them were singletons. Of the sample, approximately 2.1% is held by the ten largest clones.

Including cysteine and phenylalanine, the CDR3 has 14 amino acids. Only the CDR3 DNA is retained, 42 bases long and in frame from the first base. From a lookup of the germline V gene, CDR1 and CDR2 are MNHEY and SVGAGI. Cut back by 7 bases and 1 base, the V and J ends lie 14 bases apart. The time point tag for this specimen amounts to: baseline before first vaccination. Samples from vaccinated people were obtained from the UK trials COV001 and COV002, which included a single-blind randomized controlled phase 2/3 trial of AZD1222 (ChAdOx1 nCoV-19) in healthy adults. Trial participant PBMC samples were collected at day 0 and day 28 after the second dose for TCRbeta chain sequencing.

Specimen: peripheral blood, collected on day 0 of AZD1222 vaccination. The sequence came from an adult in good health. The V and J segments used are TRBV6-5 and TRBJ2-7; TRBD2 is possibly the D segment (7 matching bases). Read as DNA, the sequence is TGTGCCAGCAAAACGGGGGGCGTATCCTACGAGCAGTACTTC. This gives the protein CASKTGGVSYEQYF.